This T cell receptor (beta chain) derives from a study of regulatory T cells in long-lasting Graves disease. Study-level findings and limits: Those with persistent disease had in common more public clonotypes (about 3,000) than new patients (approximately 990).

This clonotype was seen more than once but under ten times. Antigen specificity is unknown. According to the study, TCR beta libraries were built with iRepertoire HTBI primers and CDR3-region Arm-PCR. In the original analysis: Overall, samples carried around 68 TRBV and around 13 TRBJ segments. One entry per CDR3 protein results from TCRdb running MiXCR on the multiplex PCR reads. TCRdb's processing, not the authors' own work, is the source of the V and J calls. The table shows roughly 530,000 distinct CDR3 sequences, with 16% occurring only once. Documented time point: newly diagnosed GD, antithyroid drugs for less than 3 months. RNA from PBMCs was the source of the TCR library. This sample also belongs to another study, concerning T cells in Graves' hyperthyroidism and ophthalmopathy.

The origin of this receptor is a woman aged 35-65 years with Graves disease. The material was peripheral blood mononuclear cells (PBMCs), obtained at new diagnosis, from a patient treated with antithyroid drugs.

CDR3 sequence (DNA): TGTGCCATCAGTGAGTCAAGGGGGTACCCCAATGAGCAGTTCTTC. It yields the protein CAISESRGYPNEQFF. The J gene is TRBJ2-1, the V gene TRBV10-3; TRBD1 might be the D (6 bases). The CDR3 runs to 15 residues. V lost 0 bases, J lost 6 bases, and 12 bases lay in between. Germline V gives CDR1 ENHRY, CDR2 SYGVKD.